This TCR beta chain was recorded in a study of early T cells in non-severe SARS-CoV-2 infection. TCRdb recomputed calls from the 5' RACE reads with MiXCR, one row per CDR3 protein. The sample gives tens of thousands of distinct CDR3 sequences, approximately 9% of which show up once; 17% is in the top ten. V dropped 0 bases and J dropped 2 bases, with 7 bases sitting between them. The germline V gene has CDR1 WSHSY and CDR2 SAAADI. CDR3 length equals 14 residues. This clonotype was observed a handful of times. This TCR derives from an adult who was a healthcare worker with PCR-confirmed SARS-CoV-2 infection or an uninfected control (not recorded which). The specimen was whole blood. V usage is TRBV10-2 and J usage is TRBJ1-2; D might be TRBD1 (5 bases). CDR3 region: CASSESRGNYGYTF. In nucleotides, the CDR3 is TGCGCCAGCAGTGAGTCTCGGGGGAACTATGGCTACACCTTC.